One sample yielded the 23 T cell receptor beta chains listed below, sequenced in a study of T cell responses to AZD1222 COVID-19 vaccine. Produced via immunoSEQ multiplex PCR; TCRdb's table is partial and in-frame only. Seen here are roughly 100,000 clones, about four fifths observed once, and the top ten hold 4% to 6%. The input for sequencing was peripheral blood, taken on day 0 of AZD1222 vaccination. Source of these receptors: an adult in good health.

CDR3 loop: CASSPTGISYEQYF. The CDR3 DNA reads TGTGCCAGCAGCCCGACAGGCATCTCCTACGAGCAGTACTTC. The J gene is TRBJ2-7, the V gene TRBV11-2; tentative D call: TRBD1 (6 bases). Trimming removed 5 bases from V and 0 bases from J, with 11 bases in between. There are 14 residues in the CDR3. Germline CDR1 SGHAT, CDR2 FQNNGV.

This chain connects TRBV7-2 to TRBJ1-1, with D tentatively TRBD1 (6 bases). The CDR3 has 17 residues. In germline, CDR1 is SGHTA, CDR2 FQGNSA. Deletions cut 5 bases from V and 2 bases from J, with 21 bases between. The CDR3 reads CASSLNRGARVNTEAFF. Here the CDR3 DNA reads TGTGCCAGCAGCCTAAATCGGGGGGCCCGGGTAAACACTGAAGCTTTCTTT. Full variable domain (missing parts from reference TRBV7-2 and TRBJ1-1): GAGVSQSPSNKVTEKGKDVELRCDPISGHTALYWYRQSLGQGLEFLIYFQGNSAPDKSGLPSDRFSAERTGGSVSTLTIQRTQQEDSAVYLCASSLNRGARVNTEAFFGQGTRLTVV.

This clone was observed a handful of times. This sequence joins TRBV7-9 and TRBJ1-5, with a tentative D call TRBD1 (6 bases). The germline V gene has CDR1 SEHNR and CDR2 FQNEAQ (reference sequence). Deletions cut 4 bases from V and 6 bases from J, with 19 bases between. The CDR3 length is 16 residues. The CDR3 loop is CASSSYRQEAVQPQHF. CDR3 bases: TGTGCCAGCAGCTCGTACCGACAGGAGGCGGTTCAGCCCCAGCATTTT. The complete variable domain, with remaining parts taken from reference TRBV7-9 and TRBJ1-5, reads DTGVSQNPRHKITKRGQNVTFRCDPISEHNRLYWYRQTLGQGPEFLTYFQNEAQLEKSRLLSDRFSAERPKGSFSTLEIQRTEQGDSAMYLCASSSYRQEAVQPQHFGDGTRLSIL.

The V call is TRBV7-6, the J call TRBJ1-6; D is uncertain. The V end lost 1 base, the J end lost 7 bases, and 11 bases lay between the germline ends. The CDR3 totals 15 residues. CDR1 SGHVS and CDR2 FNYEAQ come from the germline V gene. Here the CDR3 reads CASSLVGGLNSPLHF. The CDR3, as DNA: TGTGCCAGCAGCTTAGTAGGTGGTTTGAATTCACCCCTCCACTTT.

V is TRBV5-1 and J is TRBJ1-2, with 7 bases identical to TRBD1. From germline, CDR1 is SGHRS and CDR2 YFSETQ. The CDR3 loop spans 15 amino acids. J was trimmed by 8 bases and V by 4 bases; bases with no gene match: 14. The CDR3 spells CASSQGPPTGQGYTF. Here the CDR3 DNA reads TGCGCCAGCAGCCAAGGCCCACCGACAGGGCAAGGCTACACCTTC.

The gene calls are TRBV3-1 (or the pseudogene TRBV3-2) and TRBJ2-1; a possible D gene is TRBD2 (5 bases). V was cut by 0 bases and J by 0 bases, with 6 bases left in between. The CDR3 has 15 residues. Germline lookup yields CDR1 LGHDT and CDR2 YNNKEL (reference sequence). CDR3 sequence reads: CASSQEGSSYNEQFF. The CDR3 bases are TGTGCCAGCAGCCAAGAGGGGAGCTCCTACAATGAGCAGTTCTTC.

The CDR3 is CASSLVGGGKLFF. Here the CDR3 DNA reads TGTGCCAGCAGCTTGGTAGGGGGCGGAAAACTGTTTTTT. This sequence joins TRBV5-5 and TRBJ1-4, with TRBD1 identical over 7 bases. Germline CDR1 reads SGHKS; CDR2 reads YYEKEE (reference sequence). The CDR3 totals 13 residues. J lost 10 bases, V lost 0 bases, and 3 bases had no gene match.

The gene calls are TRBV29-1 and TRBJ1-3; no clear D. The CDR3 contains 13 residues. With 2 bases removed from V and 0 bases from J, the gap between germline ends came to 5 bases. Germline CDR1 and CDR2: SQVTM and ANQGSEA. CDR3 loop: CSVEQNSGNTIYF. CDR3 nucleotide sequence: TGCAGCGTTGAACAGAACTCTGGAAACACCATATATTTT. The full variable domain, rest sourced from reference TRBV29-1 and TRBJ1-3, is SAVISQKPSRDICQRGTSLTIQCQVDSQVTMMFWYRQQPGQSLTLIATANQGSEATYESGFVIDKFPISRPNLTFSTLTVSNMSPEDSSIYLCSVEQNSGNTIYFGEGSWLTVV.

The rearrangement uses TRBV19 and TRBJ2-2; D is ambiguous. The CDR3 is 11 amino acids. The germline V gene encodes CDR1 LNHDA and CDR2 SQIVND (reference sequence). V lost 4 bases to trimming and J lost 5 bases, with 2 bases between them. The CDR3 DNA reads as TGTGCCAGTAGTAATACCGGGGAGCTGTTTTTT. It translates to CASSNTGELFF.

This chain uses TRBV7-8 with TRBJ2-7; D not resolved. The V end was cut by 9 bases, the J end by 7 bases, with 7 bases between. The CDR3 length is 9 residues. Germline CDR1 is SGHVS and CDR2 is FQNEAQ. The CDR3 protein is CARREEQYF. CDR3 bases: TGTGCCAGGAGAGAGGAGCAGTACTTC.

This chain joins TRBV10-1 and TRBJ1-2, with 12 positions matching TRBD1. The CDR3 has 14 amino acids. J was trimmed by 5 bases and V by 6 bases; bases with no gene match: 4. The V gene's germline CDR1 is WNHNN and CDR2 SYGVQD (reference sequence). The CDR3 region has the DNA TGCGCCAGCAGCCCGGGACAGGGGGCATATGGCTACACCTTC. Translating gives CASSPGQGAYGYTF.

V gene TRBV11-2 combines with J gene TRBJ2-7, with D perhaps matching TRBD1 (7 bases). Germline values: CDR1 SGHAT, CDR2 FQNNGV. The CDR3 sequence is 14 residues long. The V end was cut by 3 bases, the J end by 3 bases, with 12 bases between. CDR3 sequence: CASSFSRGDYEQYF. The DNA of the CDR3 is TGTGCCAGCAGCTTCTCCAGGGGGGACTACGAGCAGTACTTC. The full variable domain, completed using reference TRBV11-2 and TRBJ2-7, is EAGVAQSPRYKIIEKRQSVAFWCNPISGHATLYWYQQILGQGPKLLIQFQNNGVVDDSQLPKDRFSAERLKGVDSTLKIQPAKLEDSAVYLCASSFSRGDYEQYFGPGTRLTVT.

This sequence joins TRBV5-6 and TRBJ1-1; no firm D call. Trimming pared 2 bases from V and 0 bases from J, leaving 5 bases between. The CDR3 contains 13 residues. Germline-derived CDR1 and CDR2 are SGHDT and YYEEEE. The CDR3: CASSFGMNTEAFF. CDR3 in DNA: TGTGCCAGCAGCTTCGGCATGAACACTGAAGCTTTCTTT. The variable domain in full, with the rest retrieved from reference TRBV5-6 and TRBJ1-1, is DAGVTQSPTHLIKTRGQQVTLRCSPKSGHDTVSWYQQALGQGPQFIFQYYEEEERQRGNFPDRFSGHQFPNYSSELNVNALLLGDSALYLCASSFGMNTEAFFGQGTRLTVV.

The table lists this clone with a count of one. V gene TRBV6-4 combines with J gene TRBJ1-6; 9 bases line up with TRBD1. The CDR3 spans 15 residues. Per the germline V gene, CDR1 is MRHNA and CDR2 is SNTAGT. The V segment lost 6 bases and the J segment 8 bases; nucleotides outside the gene matches: 8. The DNA of the CDR3 is TGTGCCAGCAGCCCAGGGACAGGGAGGTATTCACCCCTCCACTTT. It specifies CASSPGTGRYSPLHF.

This chain joins TRBV7-8 and TRBJ2-1; D gene uncertain. Germline V gives CDR1 SGHVS, CDR2 FQNEAQ. The CDR3 spans 18 residues. V gave up 1 base and J gave up 0 bases, with 16 bases separating them. In nucleotides, the CDR3 is TGTGCCAGCAGCTTAGATAGTGTGCCAGGTCTCTCCTACAATGAGCAGTTCTTC. This encodes CASSLDSVPGLSYNEQFF.

This chain links TRBV3-1 (or the pseudogene TRBV3-2) with TRBJ1-5, with D unclear. The CDR3 runs to 15 residues. Trimming pared 1 base from V and 2 bases from J, leaving 9 bases between. Germline V gives CDR1 LGHDT, CDR2 YNNKEL (reference sequence). The CDR3, as DNA: TGTGCCAGCAGCCAAGGGTTTCTAGGCAATCAGCCCCAGCATTTT. This gives the protein CASSQGFLGNQPQHF.

The chain is built from TRBV29-1 and TRBJ1-2, with D tentatively TRBD1 (5 bases). This CDR3 has 13 amino acids. Trimming took 5 bases from V and 2 from J, leaving 12 bases between them. CDR1 SQVTM and CDR2 ANQGSEA come from the germline V gene. The CDR3 DNA follows: TGCAGCGTTTCGGCAGGGCGGAACTATGGCTACACCTTC. It encodes CSVSAGRNYGYTF.

This sequence joins TRBV6-4 and TRBJ1-5; the D gene is possibly TRBD1 (6 bases). Per germline, CDR1 MRHNA and CDR2 SNTAGT. The V and J ends lost 5 bases and 1 base respectively, with 6 bases between them. CDR3 length: 13 amino acids. The CDR3 loop is CASSQGSNQPQHF. CDR3 sequence (DNA): TGTGCCAGCAGTCAGGGGAGCAATCAGCCCCAGCATTTT.

The chain couples TRBV6-2 or TRBV6-3 to TRBJ2-1; 10 nucleotides agree with TRBD1. V was clipped by 4 bases and J by 6 bases; unmatched bases: 3. Germline-derived CDR1 and CDR2 are MNHEY and SVGEGT. CDR3 length: 14 amino acids. The CDR3 protein is CASSFDRGRNEQFF. Written as DNA, the CDR3 is TGTGCCAGCAGTTTTGACAGGGGGCGCAATGAGCAGTTCTTC.

CDR3: CASGLAGDTQYF. The CDR3 region has the DNA TGTGCCAGCGGACTAGCGGGGGATACGCAGTATTTT. J is TRBJ2-3 and V is TRBV2; 12 nucleotides line up with TRBD2. J lost 6 bases, V lost 8 bases, and 0 bases had no gene match. This CDR3 spans 12 amino acids. Germline values: CDR1 SNHLY, CDR2 FYNNEI.

The chain is built from TRBV6-5 and TRBJ1-1; D not certain. CDR1 is MNHEY and CDR2 is SVGAGI in the germline V gene. The CDR3 totals 14 residues. The V end was cut by 2 bases, the J end by 6 bases, with 13 bases between. The CDR3 DNA follows: TGTGCCAGCAGTTACGTAGTCAGCCGAGCTGAAGCTTTCTTT. It yields the protein CASSYVVSRAEAFF.

The V and J genes are TRBV9 and TRBJ2-7, with D hard to call. There are 14 residues in the CDR3. Germline assignment: CDR1 SGDLS and CDR2 YYNGEE. Trimming removed 5 bases from V and 4 bases from J, with 16 bases in between. Here the CDR3 reads CASSPRSSPYEQYF. The CDR3 region has the DNA TGTGCCAGCAGTCCCCGAAGTTCCCCTTACGAGCAGTACTTC.

This clone occurred a few times. The chain carries TRBV5-1 and TRBJ2-7; tentatively, D is TRBD1 (7 bases). CDR1 and CDR2 (germline): SGHRS, YFSETQ. V lost 4 bases to trimming and J lost 3 bases, with 11 bases between them. The CDR3 covers 13 residues. In nucleotides, the CDR3 is TGCGCCAGCAGCCCAGGGGGGCGCTACGAGCAGTACTTC. Translating it yields CASSPGGRYEQYF.